A single sample is the source of the 30 T cell receptor beta chains below, sequenced in a study of T-cell memory formation after mild COVID-19. TCRdb reprocessed the 5' RACE reads via MiXCR and lists one record per CDR3 protein. The data contain fewer than 90,000 distinct CDR3 sequences, 10% to 15% of them singletons. Sequencing was performed on PBMCs or a T cell subset sorted from them (not recorded which). The receptors were sampled from a man between 18 and 35 years old who had mild COVID-19 (a few samples of this study predate the infection). Cell type and time point are not known.

V gene TRBV7-7 combines with J gene TRBJ2-5; TRBD2 is a possible D gene (5 bases). Germline V lookup: CDR1 SSHAT, CDR2 FNYEAQ (reference sequence). The CDR3 extends over 15 amino acids. The V gene lost 5 bases and the J gene lost 5 bases, with 18 bases spanning the gap. CDR3 sequence (DNA): TGTGCCAGCAGCCGCCGGGCGGGTTTTCGGGAGACCCAGTACTTC. Amino acids: CASSRRAGFRETQYF.

The chain uses TRBV5-6 and TRBJ2-7; weak D call: TRBD1 (5 bases). Per germline, CDR1 SGHDT and CDR2 YYEEEE. The CDR3 is 12 amino acids. V lost 0 bases to trimming and J lost 6 bases, with 7 bases between them. CDR3 nucleotide sequence: TGTGCCAGCAGCTTGGGGGGCCCCGAGCAGTACGTC. It is translated as CASSLGGPEQYV.

This clonotype was observed a few times. The CDR3 spells CASSESYTNTEAFF. CDR3 bases: TGCGCCAGCAGTGAGTCGTATACGAACACTGAAGCTTTCTTT. This chain connects TRBV10-1 to TRBJ1-1, with D hard to call. The length of the CDR3 is 14 residues. V was clipped by 0 bases and J by 1 base, with 6 bases between them. The germline V gene has CDR1 WNHNN and CDR2 SYGVQD (reference sequence).

V usage is TRBV7-2 and J usage is TRBJ1-1; D is ambiguous. V shed 5 bases and J shed 1 base, with 11 bases lying between them. Per the germline V gene, CDR1 is SGHTA and CDR2 is FQGNSA. CDR3 size: 14 residues. CDR3 nucleotide sequence: TGTGCCAGCAGCCCCACTGACACGAACACTGAAGCTTTCTTT. Protein: CASSPTDTNTEAFF.

Here the CDR3 DNA reads TGTGCCAGCAGCCAAGACGGCTTTCAGCCCCAGCATTTT. This encodes CASSQDGFQPQHF. This chain uses TRBV3-1 with TRBJ1-5; no reliable D call. The ends were cut back, 0 bases at V and 6 bases at J, with 6 bases in the middle. There are 13 residues in the CDR3. Germline lookup yields CDR1 LGHDT and CDR2 YNNKEL (reference sequence).

The V call is TRBV9, the J call TRBJ2-1; 7 nucleotides agree with TRBD2. The V segment lost 3 bases and the J segment 8 bases; nucleotides outside the gene matches: 5. The CDR3 runs to 13 residues. Per germline, CDR1 SGDLS and CDR2 YYNGEE. Written as DNA, the CDR3 is TGTGCCAGCAGCGAGGGCCGGGGGGATGAGCAGTTCTTC. Its translation: CASSEGRGDEQFF.

The chain has TRBV13 and TRBJ1-1; maybe TRBD1 (5 bases). Between the trimmed V and J ends, which lost 10 bases and 2 bases, there was a span of 14 bases. The CDR3 totals 13 residues. Germline loops: CDR1 PRHDT, CDR2 FYEKMQ (reference sequence). In DNA, the CDR3 is TGTGCCACCCCGGCGGGGGAAAACACTGAAGCTTTCTTT. The encoded protein is CATPAGENTEAFF.

CDR3 protein: CASSPLARNTEAFF. CDR3 in DNA: TGCGCCAGCAGCCCACTCGCCAGGAACACTGAAGCTTTCTTT. The chain has TRBV5-1 and TRBJ1-1, with D unresolved. Trimming removed 4 bases at V and 1 base at J, with 11 bases between. Germline V gene data show CDR1 as SGHRS and CDR2 as YFSETQ. The CDR3 is 14 residues long.

The V gene is TRBV4-3, the J gene TRBJ2-5; TRBD2 agrees at 11 bases. Germline CDR1 is LGHNA and CDR2 is YSLEER. Trimming took 0 bases from V and 1 from J; bases not matched to a gene: 10. The CDR3 is made up of 19 amino acids. The CDR3 reads CASSQDTFRLAGGQETQYF. The CDR3 DNA reads as TGCGCCAGCAGCCAAGATACATTTCGGCTAGCGGGAGGCCAAGAGACCCAGTACTTC.

The J gene is TRBJ2-7, the V gene TRBV29-1; 10 nucleotides agree with TRBD1. V shed 0 bases, J shed 1 base, and the junction held 3 bases outside the gene matches. The CDR3 is 15 amino acids. Looked up from germline, CDR1 is SQVTM and CDR2 is ANQGSEA. The CDR3 here is CSVEDGDRGSYEQYF. CDR3 sequence (DNA): TGCAGCGTTGAAGATGGGGACAGGGGATCCTACGAGCAGTACTTC.

This clonotype was observed a few times. The CDR3 here is CASSLAQGSNEKLFF. The CDR3 DNA reads as TGTGCCAGCAGCTTAGCTCAGGGCTCTAATGAAAAACTGTTTTTT. J is TRBJ1-4 and V is TRBV7-6; TRBD1 might be the D (5 bases). CDR3 length equals 15 residues. From germline, CDR1 is SGHVS and CDR2 FNYEAQ. V dropped 0 bases and J dropped 3 bases, with 8 bases sitting between them. Looking up the rest from reference TRBV7-6 and TRBJ1-4 gives the full variable domain: GAGVSQSPRYKVTKRGQDVALRCDPISGHVSLYWYRQALGQGPEFLTYFNYEAQQDKSGLPNDRFSAERPEGSISTLTIQRTEQRDSAMYRCASSLAQGSNEKLFFGSGTQLSVL.

V and J are TRBV6-4 and TRBJ2-3; D is unresolved. The V gene lost 4 bases and the J gene lost 0 bases, with 11 bases spanning the gap. CDR1 and CDR2 (germline): MRHNA, SNTAGT. The CDR3 extends over 15 amino acids. This chain's CDR3 is CASSALPWSTDTQYF. In DNA, the CDR3 is TGTGCCAGCAGTGCCCTCCCCTGGAGCACAGATACGCAGTATTTT.

The chain is built from TRBV6-5 and TRBJ1-2; 8 bases map to TRBD1. V dropped 6 bases and J dropped 5; count of bases not matched to a gene: 8. The CDR3 is 14 amino acids. Germline V gives CDR1 MNHEY, CDR2 SVGAGI. The CDR3 loop is CASSLDREVYGYTF. Written as DNA, the CDR3 is TGTGCCAGCAGCCTGGACAGGGAGGTTTATGGCTACACCTTC.

This clonotype was observed a handful of times. This chain connects TRBV21-1 to TRBJ2-7; no DNA check was done on the table's D call, TRBD1. TRBV21-1 is a recognized pseudogene. The CDR3 consists of 15 residues. The CDR3 DNA reads as TGTGCCAGCAGCCATGCCGTCCGGGGGTGCGACGAGCAGTACTTC. Protein sequence: CASSHAVRGCDEQYF.

The V call is TRBV4-1, the J call TRBJ1-3; D gene uncertain. This CDR3 is built from 14 residues. V was trimmed by 4 bases and J by 3 bases, leaving 10 bases between them. CDR1 MGHRA and CDR2 YSYEKL come from the germline V gene. CDR3 DNA: TGCGCCAGCAGCCTGCCCGTGGGTGGAAACACCATATATTTT. This encodes CASSLPVGGNTIYF.

This clonotype showed up just a few times. The chain uses TRBV7-6 and TRBJ2-3; 15 bases agree with TRBD2. CDR3 size: 17 residues. V was pared by 5 bases and J by 2 bases, with 5 bases of the junction left unmatched. Germline loops: CDR1 SGHVS, CDR2 FNYEAQ. CDR3 in amino acids: CASSPGLAGGSTDTQYF. The CDR3 DNA reads as TGTGCCAGCAGCCCGGGACTAGCGGGGGGCTCCACAGATACGCAGTATTTT.

This clonotype was seen a handful of times. The rearrangement joins TRBV7-2 to TRBJ2-2; D could derive from TRBD1 or TRBD2 (6 bases each). Germline assignment: CDR1 SGHTA and CDR2 FQGNSA. V lost 0 bases and J lost 7, with 15 bases in between. The CDR3 covers 16 residues. CDR3 nucleotide sequence: TGTGCCAGCAGCTTAGCATTTCCGGGGGCTGGCGGGGAGCTGTTTTTT. Translation gives CASSLAFPGAGGELFF.

This clonotype turned up a few times. The chain carries TRBV21-1 and TRBJ2-2; TRBD2 is the table's D call and was not checked against the DNA. TRBV21-1 is tagged as a pseudogene. The CDR3 length is 15 residues. CDR3 coding DNA: TGTGCCAGGACTCCGCGGGGTTATAACACCGGGGAGCTGTTTTTT. Its protein is CARTPRGYNTGELFF.

The chain joins TRBV7-9 to TRBJ2-1; D gene ambiguous. Trimming pared 5 bases from V and 9 bases from J, leaving 14 bases between. The CDR3 sequence is 13 residues long. CDR1 is SEHNR and CDR2 is FQNEAQ in the germline V gene (reference sequence). The CDR3 spells CASSPPGWGEQFF. Here the CDR3 DNA reads TGTGCCAGCAGCCCCCCTGGGTGGGGTGAGCAGTTCTTC.

This clonotype was seen more than once but under ten times. V is TRBV27 and J is TRBJ2-5; D may be TRBD1 (6 bases). V lost 1 base and J lost 0, with 6 bases in between. CDR1 is MNHEY, CDR2 SMNVEV, per germline (reference sequence). The CDR3 loop spans 14 amino acids. The CDR3 reads CASSLYRDQETQYF. The CDR3, as DNA: TGTGCCAGCAGTTTATACAGGGACCAAGAGACCCAGTACTTC.

The rearrangement joins TRBV7-9 to TRBJ1-5; TRBD1 might be the D (6 bases). The V end lost 1 base, the J end lost 7 bases, and 8 bases lay between the germline ends. The CDR3 has 13 residues. Looked up from germline, CDR1 is SEHNR and CDR2 is FQNEAQ (reference sequence). DNA for the CDR3: TGTGCCAGCAGCTTAGAGGGGACACAGCCCCAGCATTTT. The encoded protein is CASSLEGTQPQHF.

The chain joins TRBV12-3 or TRBV12-4 to TRBJ2-2; D is unclear. Between the trimmed V and J ends, which lost 1 base and 2 bases, there was a span of 8 bases. The CDR3 sequence is 15 residues long. DNA of the CDR3: TGTGCCAGCAGTTTAGGCACTGGAAACACCGGGGAGCTGTTTTTT. Its protein is CASSLGTGNTGELFF.

The V gene is TRBV12-3 or TRBV12-4, the J gene TRBJ2-1; 11 nucleotides line up with TRBD2. Trimming took 3 bases from V and 0 from J; bases not matched to a gene: 7. This CDR3 spans 18 amino acids. The CDR3 protein is CASSFRLAGGHSYNEQFF. DNA for the CDR3: TGTGCCAGCAGTTTTAGGCTAGCGGGGGGTCACTCCTACAATGAGCAGTTCTTC.

The chain joins TRBV4-1 to TRBJ2-3; 15 bases align to TRBD2. CDR3 length equals 15 residues. After removal of 4 bases from V and 6 bases from J, the junction contained 2 bases not matched to a gene. Germline V gene lookup returns CDR1 MGHRA and CDR2 YSYEKL. The CDR3 nucleotides are TGCGCCAGCAGCCCAGGGACTAGCGGGGGGGATACGCAGTATTTT. Translating it yields CASSPGTSGGDTQYF.

The sample holds a few counts of this clonotype. The J gene is TRBJ2-2, the V gene TRBV20-1; 11 bases are shared with TRBD2. This CDR3 contains 15 residues. With V trimmed by 6 bases and J by 1 base, 4 bases remained unmatched. From germline, CDR1 is DFQATT and CDR2 SNEGSKA (reference sequence). The CDR3 DNA follows: TGCAGTGCCCGTGGACTAGCGGGGAACACCGGGGAGCTGTTTTTT. Its translation is CSARGLAGNTGELFF.

This clonotype was seen a handful of times. The chain recombines TRBV7-2 with TRBJ2-5, with TRBD1 as a possible D gene (6 bases). V shed 0 bases and J shed 4 bases, with 21 bases lying between them. CDR3 length equals 18 residues. Germline-derived CDR1 and CDR2 are SGHTA and FQGNSA. CDR3 in amino acids: CASSLAKTSGDGRETQYF. CDR3 sequence (DNA): TGTGCCAGCAGCTTAGCGAAGACCTCAGGGGACGGGCGAGAGACCCAGTACTTC.

This clonotype turned up a few times. This sequence joins TRBV6-2 or TRBV6-3 and TRBJ2-1; D remains unclear. CDR1 MNHEY and CDR2 SVGEGT come from the germline V gene. The CDR3 sequence is 13 residues long. The germline V and J ends were trimmed by 7 bases and 10 bases, with 17 bases remaining between them. The CDR3 protein is CASKRTEFQEQFF. The CDR3 coding sequence is TGTGCCAGCAAACGGACGGAGTTCCAAGAGCAGTTCTTC.

The chain links TRBV7-9 to TRBJ1-4, with D maybe TRBD1 (5 bases). This CDR3 spans 15 amino acids. V dropped 5 bases and J dropped 8 bases, with 18 bases sitting between them. In germline, CDR1 is SEHNR, CDR2 FQNEAQ (reference sequence). The DNA for the CDR3 is TGTGCCAGCAGCCATGTACGGGGGTCGGGCGAAAAACTGTTTTTT. Protein sequence: CASSHVRGSGEKLFF.

The chain has TRBV20-1 and TRBJ2-7; 11 positions match TRBD1. The V segment lost 6 bases and the J segment 4 bases; nucleotides outside the gene matches: 8. Germline V gives CDR1 DFQATT, CDR2 SNEGSKA (reference sequence). The CDR3 is made up of 14 amino acids. The CDR3 is CSALNRDRGYEQYV. CDR3 bases: TGCAGTGCGCTGAACCGGGACAGGGGGTACGAGCAGTACGTC.

The J gene is TRBJ1-2, the V gene TRBV12-3 or TRBV12-4; 7 nucleotides align to TRBD1. V lost 3 bases to trimming and J lost 6 bases; unmatched junction nucleotides: 7. The CDR3 extends over 14 amino acids. The CDR3 bases are TGTGCCAGCAGTTTGGGACAGAGTATGGATGGCTACACCTTC. This sequence encodes CASSLGQSMDGYTF.